The source of this T cell receptor beta chain is a study of cytomegalovirus exposure and HLA in healthy donors. Study-level information: Genotyping of about 400 donors showed that over 80% belonged to the Caucasian-associated ancestry cluster.

Whole-study findings and limits: Immune exposure information comprised only CMV serostatus. A later analysis by the authors found several of the most significant clusters apparently linked to common viral pathogens. A later analysis reportedly found that, within productive TCRs, an Asian-associated ancestry cluster had fewer N-insertions than the mean observed across the approximately 670 donors.

CDR3 length: 14 residues. Germline V gene sequence: CDR1 SGHKS, CDR2 YYEKEE (reference sequence). This PCR relied on a set of 60 Vbeta primers and 13 Jbeta primers. TCRdb keeps only in-frame clones here, not all; method: immunoSEQ multiplex PCR. The sample has 85,000 to 90,000 clones; 85% to 90% are singletons. With regard to this clone: Antigen: not known. At one end the junction does not follow the germline gene, possibly because of a read error.

This chain connects TRBV5-5 to TRBJ2-7, with 7 bases aligning to TRBD1. The TCR was taken from a man aged 18 to 35 in good health and CMV-seronegative. The sequenced material came from PBMCs. The CDR3 coding sequence is TGTGCCAGCAGCACCGGGACAGATTCCTGCGAGCAGTACTTC. This gives the protein CASSTGTDSCEQYF.